This T cell receptor (beta chain) was obtained from a study of post-analysis software for immune sequencing data. The TCR beta cDNA libraries carried unique molecular identifiers. TCRdb redid the calling of the PCR reads with MiXCR, one entry per CDR3 protein. The sample comprises approximately 460,000 distinct CDR3 sequences, around 40% of which are singletons, and roughly 12% rests with the top ten. This clonotype has just a few counts. Its antigen is still unknown. Study results and caveats: TRBV5-6, TRBV5-1 and TRBV20-1 belonged to a set of a handful of TRBV segments that were more frequent in patients than controls.

CDR3 length: 13 amino acids. V was pared by 2 bases and J by 6 bases, with 11 bases between. The TCR originated in a girl aged 10 to 17 with multiple sclerosis. The sequencing input was blood. V usage is TRBV12-3 or TRBV12-4 and J usage is TRBJ2-7; no definite D call. In DNA form, the CDR3 reads TGTGCCAGCAGTTTATTATGGGTGCGCGAGCAGTACTTC. It yields the protein CASSLLWVREQYF.